A single sample gave rise to the 9 T cell receptor beta chains below, sequenced in a study of early T cells in non-severe SARS-CoV-2 infection. A single record per CDR3 protein comes from TCRdb applying MiXCR to the 5' RACE reads. The table records 60,000 to 85,000 distinct CDR3 sequences, 15% to 18% of them present only once. Sequencing was performed on whole blood. Receptors were obtained from an adult who was a healthcare worker with PCR-confirmed SARS-CoV-2 infection or an uninfected control (not recorded which).

This clonotype was counted many times. This chain joins TRBV7-2 and TRBJ2-4; no reliable D call. The CDR3 is 15 amino acids. Trimming took off 1 base at V and 2 bases at J, with 9 bases between the two ends. Germline loops: CDR1 SGHTA, CDR2 FQGNSA. The CDR3 coding sequence is TGTGCCAGCAGCTTAGGAGTACTAACCAAAAACATTCAGTACTTC. This translates into CASSLGVLTKNIQYF.

In this sample, this clonotype turned up a few times. This chain connects TRBV3-1 to TRBJ2-1, with 7 bases that match TRBD1. Germline values: CDR1 LGHDT, CDR2 YNNKEL (reference sequence). V shed 1 base and J 5 bases; nucleotides not matched to a gene: 5. This CDR3 has 15 residues. The CDR3 DNA reads as TGTGCCAGCAGCCAAGGCATACAGGGGCACAATGAGCAGTTCTTC. Amino acids: CASSQGIQGHNEQFF.

There are many counts of this clonotype. The chain carries TRBV6-6 and TRBJ2-1; D gene unclear. V was cut by 8 bases and J by 5 bases, with 7 bases left in between. Germline V gene lookup returns CDR1 MNHNY and CDR2 SVGAGI (reference sequence). This CDR3 is built from 11 residues. CDR3 DNA: TGTGCCAGCTGCAGTCACAATGAGCAGTTCTTC. This gives the protein CASCSHNEQFF.

The chain carries TRBV29-1 and TRBJ2-7; the match to TRBD1 covers 7 bases. The germline gives CDR1 SQVTM, CDR2 ANQGSEA. The ends lost 7 bases at V and 6 bases at J; junction bases unmatched: 12. The CDR3 is 13 residues long. The CDR3 region is CSALGQPGSEQYF. CDR3 nucleotide sequence: TGCAGCGCTCTGGGACAGCCTGGCTCCGAGCAGTACTTC.

The J gene is TRBJ2-7, the V gene TRBV28, with TRBD2 matching 7 bases. Germline-derived CDR1 and CDR2 are MDHEN and SYDVKM. Germline trimming cut 2 bases from V and 0 bases from J; bases unmatched to any gene: 4. CDR3 size: 15 residues. The CDR3 DNA sequence: TGTGCCAGCAGTTTAACCCTAGCGGCCTCCTACGAGCAGTACTTC. The encoded protein is CASSLTLAASYEQYF.

This clonotype was seen many times. This sequence joins TRBV7-9 and TRBJ1-1; the D gene is possibly TRBD1 (5 bases). The CDR3 contains 14 residues. With 3 bases removed from V and 0 bases from J, the gap between germline ends came to 8 bases. The germline gives CDR1 SEHNR, CDR2 FQNEAQ (reference sequence). The CDR3 coding sequence is TGTGCCAGCAGCTTCAGGGACTTGAACACTGAAGCTTTCTTT. Amino acids: CASSFRDLNTEAFF.

J is TRBJ1-2 and V is TRBV5-1; the D gene is possibly TRBD1 (5 bases). The CDR3 extends over 16 amino acids. With 3 bases removed from V and 5 bases from J, the gap between germline ends came to 20 bases. Per the germline V gene, CDR1 is SGHRS and CDR2 is YFSETQ. CDR3 loop: CASSSPGRGGEYGYTF. The CDR3 coding sequence is TGCGCCAGCAGCTCGCCAGGCCGAGGAGGGGAATATGGCTACACCTTC.

The chain has TRBV10-3 and TRBJ1-1, with D unclear. CDR1 is ENHRY and CDR2 is SYGVKD in the germline V gene. The CDR3 length is 14 residues. The ends were cut back, 0 bases at V and 6 bases at J, with 11 bases in the middle. The CDR3 coding sequence is TGTGCCATCAGTGAGTCAACGGGGTTCGCTGAAGCTTTCTTT. Amino acids: CAISESTGFAEAFF.

This clonotype has just a few counts. The J gene is TRBJ1-4, the V gene TRBV6-5; D might be TRBD1 (5 bases). The germline V and J ends were trimmed by 0 bases and 7 bases, with 12 bases remaining between them. This CDR3 has 15 amino acids. CDR1 and CDR2 (germline): MNHEY, SVGAGI. The CDR3: CASSYSLGGAEKLFF. CDR3 in DNA: TGTGCCAGCAGTTACTCCCTAGGAGGGGCTGAAAAACTGTTTTTT.